This passage covers 19 T cell receptor beta chains from one sample sequenced in a study of blood T cell repertoires in COVID-19. Using immunoSEQ multiplex PCR, the repertoire was profiled, and TCRdb retains in-frame clones only, with some absent. The data contain roughly 150,000 clones, more than 85% of them seen just once; the ten biggest clones take up approximately 2.3%. The specimen sequenced was peripheral blood. Receptor source: a woman in her seventies with acute or convalescent COVID-19.

This clone was found once. DNA of the CDR3: TGTGCCAGCAGCACCGACAGCTCTGGGGCCAACGTCCTGACTTTC. As protein: CASSTDSSGANVLTF. This chain uses TRBV9 with TRBJ2-6; a weak D match, TRBD1 (5 bases). V lost 4 bases and J lost 0, with 8 bases in between. Germline lookup yields CDR1 SGDLS and CDR2 YYNGEE. The CDR3 consists of 15 residues. The full variable domain, its missing parts supplied by reference TRBV9 and TRBJ2-6, is DSGVTQTPKHLITATGQRVTLRCSPRSGDLSVYWYQQSLDQGLQFLIQYYNGEERAKGNILERFSAQQFPDLHSELNLSSLELGDSALYFCASSTDSSGANVLTFGAGSRLTVL.

The rearrangement uses TRBV5-1 and TRBJ1-1; no definite D call. This CDR3 has 13 amino acids. Trimming stripped 0 bases from V and 8 bases from J, with 11 bases between. Germline loops: CDR1 SGHRS, CDR2 YFSETQ. The CDR3 DNA sequence: TGCGCCAGCAGCTTGGTTCCCAGACAAGAAGCTTTCTTT. It specifies CASSLVPRQEAFF.

The chain employs TRBV28 and TRBJ1-4, with 9 bases matching TRBD1. The CDR3 is 20 amino acids. The germline V gene encodes CDR1 MDHEN and CDR2 SYDVKM. With V trimmed by 6 bases and J by 4 bases, 21 bases remained unmatched. CDR3 protein: CASSDLLTGGGGGNNEKLFF. The CDR3 region has the DNA TGTGCCAGCAGCGATCTTTTGACAGGGGGTGGGGGAGGTAATAATGAAAAACTGTTTTTT.

This chain connects TRBV7-2 to TRBJ2-2; TRBD2 aligns across 8 bases. Germline CDR1 SGHTA, CDR2 FQGNSA. The CDR3 is 13 amino acids. V was pared by 6 bases and J by 8 bases, with 5 bases of the junction left unmatched. CDR3 loop: CASRNPGGGELFF. The CDR3 DNA follows: TGTGCCAGCAGAAACCCGGGAGGGGGGGAGCTGTTTTTT.

In DNA, the CDR3 is TGTGCCAGCAGCCCAACTAACTATGGCTACACCTTC. Residues: CASSPTNYGYTF. V usage is TRBV11-2 and J usage is TRBJ1-2, with D unresolved. The CDR3 consists of 12 residues. Germline-derived CDR1 and CDR2 are SGHAT and FQNNGV. Trimming pared 5 bases from V and 0 bases from J, leaving 4 bases between. Together with reference TRBV11-2 and TRBJ1-2, the CDR3 gives the full variable domain: EAGVAQSPRYKIIEKRQSVAFWCNPISGHATLYWYQQILGQGPKLLIQFQNNGVVDDSQLPKDRFSAERLKGVDSTLKIQPAKLEDSAVYLCASSPTNYGYTFGSGTRLTVV.

In DNA form, the CDR3 reads TGTGCCAGCAGCGAACAGGGTGTCGGCACCGGGGAGCTGTTTTTT. The encoded protein is CASSEQGVGTGELFF. The chain joins TRBV2 to TRBJ2-2; D is perhaps TRBD1 (6 bases). The CDR3 extends over 15 amino acids. Between the trimmed V and J ends, which lost 6 bases and 4 bases, there was a span of 15 bases. Germline V gene lookup returns CDR1 SNHLY and CDR2 FYNNEI.

The chain carries TRBV27 and TRBJ1-6; tentative D call: TRBD1 (6 bases). Germline loops: CDR1 MNHEY, CDR2 SMNVEV (reference sequence). The CDR3 extends over 15 amino acids. Between the trimmed V and J ends, which lost 2 bases and 7 bases, there was a span of 12 bases. Written as DNA, the CDR3 is TGTGCCAGCAGTTTAGAGACAGGCCGGAATTCACCCCTCCACTTT. It is translated as CASSLETGRNSPLHF.

This clone has just a few counts. This chain connects TRBV5-1 to TRBJ1-1; D may be TRBD1 (5 bases). V was clipped by 5 bases and J by 7 bases, with 12 bases between them. The CDR3 spans 12 residues. CDR1 is SGHRS, CDR2 YFSETQ, per germline. The DNA of the CDR3 is TGCGCCAGCAGGGCGGACGACAGTGAAGCTTTCTTT. Translated: CASRADDSEAFF.

The chain recombines TRBV27 with TRBJ2-1; D may be TRBD1 (6 bases). Germline V CDR1 and CDR2: MNHEY, SMNVEV (reference sequence). Trimming took 1 base from V and 5 from J, leaving 18 bases between them. This CDR3 is built from 17 residues. This CDR3 is CASSLLGVGAENNEQFF. DNA for the CDR3: TGTGCCAGCAGTTTATTAGGAGTGGGGGCGGAAAACAATGAGCAGTTCTTC.

The CDR3, as DNA: TGTGCCAGCAGCTTCACCAGCGTAGGGGACAATGAGCAGTTCTTC. Translation: CASSFTSVGDNEQFF. The chain has TRBV11-3 and TRBJ2-1; D is possibly TRBD1 (5 bases). This CDR3 has 15 amino acids. Germline CDR1 SGHNT, CDR2 YENEEA. Trimming pared 3 bases from V and 5 bases from J, leaving 14 bases between. The full variable domain, rest sourced from reference TRBV11-3 and TRBJ2-1, is EAGVVQSPRYKIIEKKQPVAFWCNPISGHNTLYWYLQNLGQGPELLIRYENEEAVDDSQLPKDRFSAERLKGVDSTLKIQPAELGDSAVYLCASSFTSVGDNEQFFGPGTRLTVL.

The CDR3 DNA reads as TGTGCCAGCAGCTTAGTCGGGACAGGGGTCACCGGGGAGCTGTTTTTT. Its translation is CASSLVGTGVTGELFF. V and J are TRBV11-1 and TRBJ2-2; 10 nucleotides agree with TRBD1. Germline CDR1 reads SGHAT; CDR2 reads FQDESV (reference sequence). The CDR3 is 16 residues long. V lost 1 base, J lost 4 bases, and 3 bases stayed unmatched.

The chain joins TRBV18 to TRBJ2-5, with D maybe TRBD1 (6 bases). V shed 3 bases and J shed 7 bases, with 27 bases lying between them. CDR3 length: 18 amino acids. Germline loops: CDR1 KGHSH, CDR2 LQKENI. Here the CDR3 DNA reads TGTGCCAGCTCACCTTTTAAAGGCACAGGGAGCTTAGAGGGGACCCAGTACTTC. Translating gives CASSPFKGTGSLEGTQYF.

V is TRBV5-4 and J is TRBJ2-2; 8 nucleotides agree with TRBD2. V was pared by 6 bases and J by 5 bases, with 12 bases of the junction left unmatched. Germline V gives CDR1 SGHNT, CDR2 YYREEE (reference sequence). The CDR3 has 16 amino acids. This CDR3 reads CASMGLGGGGTGELFF. In nucleotides, the CDR3 is TGTGCCAGCATGGGCCTTGGAGGCGGGGGGACCGGGGAGCTGTTTTTT. The full variable domain, its missing parts supplied by reference TRBV5-4 and TRBJ2-2, is ETGVTQSPTHLIKTRGQQVTLRCSSQSGHNTVSWYQQALGQGPQFIFQYYREEENGRGNFPPRFSGLQFPNYSSELNVNALELDDSALYLCASMGLGGGGTGELFFGEGSRLTVL.

The CDR3 region has the DNA TGTGCCAGCTCAACGGGACAGGTGGGGGTAGCGGATCAGCCCCAGCATTTT. Protein product: CASSTGQVGVADQPQHF. V usage is TRBV18 and J usage is TRBJ1-5; 8 positions agree with TRBD1. From germline, CDR1 is KGHSH and CDR2 LQKENI. V lost 5 bases, J lost 5 bases, and 14 bases stayed unmatched. The CDR3 extends over 17 amino acids.

This chain joins TRBV19 and TRBJ1-1, with D unclear. V lost 3 bases to trimming and J lost 6 bases, with 8 bases between them. Germline V gene lookup returns CDR1 LNHDA and CDR2 SQIVND (reference sequence). This CDR3 spans 12 amino acids. The CDR3 here is CASSIVPAEAFF. CDR3 nucleotides: TGTGCCAGTAGTATCGTACCGGCTGAAGCTTTCTTT.

The rearrangement links TRBV7-2 to TRBJ2-2; D call uncertain. V lost 2 bases and J lost 3, with 13 bases in between. The CDR3 has 16 residues. The V gene's germline CDR1 is SGHTA and CDR2 FQGNSA. The CDR3 DNA reads as TGTGCCAGCAGCTTACAGACTGGAAAGTACACCGGGGAGCTGTTTTTT. This sequence encodes CASSLQTGKYTGELFF.

The V and J genes are TRBV4-3 and TRBJ1-5; D call uncertain. Germline V gene sequence: CDR1 LGHNA, CDR2 YSLEER. V dropped 1 base and J dropped 9 bases, with 19 bases sitting between them. The CDR3 is 16 amino acids. CDR3: CASSQGLARRDGPQHF. In DNA, the CDR3 is TGCGCCAGCAGCCAAGGTCTGGCGCGGCGTGATGGGCCCCAGCATTTT.

This clone is a singleton in its sample. This chain links TRBV30 with TRBJ1-2; D might be TRBD1 (6 bases). The CDR3 extends over 14 amino acids. V lost 0 bases to trimming and J lost 4 bases, with 12 bases between them. From germline, CDR1 is GTSNPN and CDR2 SVGIG (reference sequence). CDR3 in DNA: TGTGCCTGGAGTGTGGGAGGGGGGCCCTATGGCTACACCTTC. Its protein product is CAWSVGGGPYGYTF.

The rearrangement joins TRBV5-5 to TRBJ2-7, with 7 nucleotides matching TRBD1. CDR1 is SGHKS, CDR2 YYEKEE, per germline (reference sequence). V lost 4 bases and J lost 3; bases outside the gene matches: 7. This CDR3 region has 14 residues. CDR3 bases: TGTGCCAGCAGCCTTACAGGGGCGGGCTACGAGCAGTACGTC. Protein product: CASSLTGAGYEQYV.